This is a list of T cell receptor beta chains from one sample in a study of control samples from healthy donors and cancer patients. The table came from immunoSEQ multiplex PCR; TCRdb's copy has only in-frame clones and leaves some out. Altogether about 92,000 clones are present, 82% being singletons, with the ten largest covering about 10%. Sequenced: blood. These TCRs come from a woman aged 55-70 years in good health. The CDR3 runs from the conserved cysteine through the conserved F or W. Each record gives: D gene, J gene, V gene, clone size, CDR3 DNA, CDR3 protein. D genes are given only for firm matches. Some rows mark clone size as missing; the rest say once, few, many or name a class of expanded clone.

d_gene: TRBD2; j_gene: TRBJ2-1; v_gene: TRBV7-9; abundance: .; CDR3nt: TGTGCCAGCAGCTCCACTAGCGGGAGGATTGTGCATGAGCAGTTCTTC; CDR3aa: CASSSTSGRIVHEQFF
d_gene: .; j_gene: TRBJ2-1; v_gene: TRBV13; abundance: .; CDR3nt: TGTGCCAGCAGCATCCGAGGGGACTTCGATGAGCAGTTCTTC; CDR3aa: CASSIRGDFDEQFF
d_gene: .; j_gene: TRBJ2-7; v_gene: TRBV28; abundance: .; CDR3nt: TGTGCCAGCAGTTTGTCCTCAAGCTACGAGCAGTACTTC; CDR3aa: CASSLSSSYEQYF
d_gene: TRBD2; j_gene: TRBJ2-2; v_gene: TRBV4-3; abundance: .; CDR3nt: TGCGCCAGCAGCCAAGATCGTAGCGGGGGAATCGGGGAGCTGTTTTTT; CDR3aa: CASSQDRSGGIGELFF
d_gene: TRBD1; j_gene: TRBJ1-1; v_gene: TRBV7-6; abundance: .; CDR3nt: TGTGCCAGCAGCTTCCGGGACAGGGGGAACACTGAAGCTTTCTTT; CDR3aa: CASSFRDRGNTEAFF
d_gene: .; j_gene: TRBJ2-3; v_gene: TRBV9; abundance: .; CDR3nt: TGTGCCAGCAGCCCACGATGGGTAGTCACAGATACGCAGTATTTT; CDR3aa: CASSPRWVVTDTQYF
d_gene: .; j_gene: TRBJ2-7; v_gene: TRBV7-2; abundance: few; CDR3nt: TGTGCCAGCAGCTTTCGAAATATCCCGATCTACGAGCAGTACTTC; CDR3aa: CASSFRNIPIYEQYF
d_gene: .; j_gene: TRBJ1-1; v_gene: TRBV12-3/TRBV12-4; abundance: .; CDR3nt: TGTGCCAGCAGTTTACGGATGAACACTGAAGCTTTCTTT; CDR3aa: CASSLRMNTEAFF
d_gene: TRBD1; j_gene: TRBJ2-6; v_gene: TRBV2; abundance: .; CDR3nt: TGTGCCAGCAAGGGGGACAGGGCCTCTGGGGCCAACGTCCTGACTTTC; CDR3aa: CASKGDRASGANVLTF
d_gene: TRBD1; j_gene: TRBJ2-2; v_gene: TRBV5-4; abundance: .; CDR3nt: TGTGCCAGCAGCCTAAGACAGGGTACGAACACCGGGGAGCTGTTTTTT; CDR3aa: CASSLRQGTNTGELFF
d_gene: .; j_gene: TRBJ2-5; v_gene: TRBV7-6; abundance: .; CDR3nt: TGTGCCAGCAGCGCACTAATCGGGGAGACCCAGTACTTC; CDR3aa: CASSALIGETQYF
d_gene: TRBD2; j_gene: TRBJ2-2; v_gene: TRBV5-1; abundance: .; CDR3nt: TGCGCCAGCAGCTTGGTTCCGGTAGCGGGAACCGGGGAGCTGTTTTTT; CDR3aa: CASSLVPVAGTGELFF
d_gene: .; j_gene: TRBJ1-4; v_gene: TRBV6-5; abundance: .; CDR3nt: TGTGCCAGCCATCGCGGTGACGGCGGTGAAAAACTGTTTTTT; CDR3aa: CASHRGDGGEKLFF
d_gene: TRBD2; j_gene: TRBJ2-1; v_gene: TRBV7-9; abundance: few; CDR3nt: TGTGCCCTAGCGGGCCATGAGCAGTTCTTC; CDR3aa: CALAGHEQFF
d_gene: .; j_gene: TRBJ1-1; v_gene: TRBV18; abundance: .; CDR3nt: TGTGCCAGCTCCGGGGGGGCCCAGAACACTGAAGCTTTCTTT; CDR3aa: CASSGGAQNTEAFF
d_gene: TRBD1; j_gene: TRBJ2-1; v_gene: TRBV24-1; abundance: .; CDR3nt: TGTGCCACCAGTGATTTCCGGACAGGGAACAATGAGCAGTTCTTC; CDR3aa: CATSDFRTGNNEQFF
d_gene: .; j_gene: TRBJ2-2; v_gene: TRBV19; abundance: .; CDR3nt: TGTGCCAGTAGTATAGATCAAAGGGGTTACACCGGGGAGCTGTTTTTT; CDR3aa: CASSIDQRGYTGELFF
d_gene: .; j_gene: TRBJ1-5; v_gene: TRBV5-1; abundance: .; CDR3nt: TGCGCCAGCAGCTTGTCAGGGAGGAATCAGCCCCAGCATTTT; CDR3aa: CASSLSGRNQPQHF
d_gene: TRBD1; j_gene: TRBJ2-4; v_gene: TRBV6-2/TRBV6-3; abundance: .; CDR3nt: TGTGCCAGCAGTTACTACAGGGGGAAAAACATTCAGTACTTC; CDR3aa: CASSYYRGKNIQYF
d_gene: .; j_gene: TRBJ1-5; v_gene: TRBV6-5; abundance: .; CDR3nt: TGTGCCACCCAGACCGGGGATAGCAATCAGCCCCAGCATTTT; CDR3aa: CATQTGDSNQPQHF
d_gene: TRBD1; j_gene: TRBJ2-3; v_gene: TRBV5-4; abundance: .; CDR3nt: TGTGCCAGCAGCTTGGAAAGGGGGCGCGCAGATACGCAGTATTTT; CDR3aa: CASSLERGRADTQYF
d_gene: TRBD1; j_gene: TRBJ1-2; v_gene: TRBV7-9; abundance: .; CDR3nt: TGTGCCAGCAGCTTATTGGGGACAGGGGAGGCTGGCTACACCTTC; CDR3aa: CASSLLGTGEAGYTF
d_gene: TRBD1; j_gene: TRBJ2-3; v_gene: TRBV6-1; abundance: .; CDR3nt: TGTGCCAGCAGTGAATCGACAGGGGGGCGAGATACGCAGTATTTT; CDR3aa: CASSESTGGRDTQYF
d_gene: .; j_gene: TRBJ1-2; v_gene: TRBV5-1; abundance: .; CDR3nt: TGCGCCAGCAGCTTCAATGATCCGGGAGGCTACACCTTC; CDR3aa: CASSFNDPGGYTF
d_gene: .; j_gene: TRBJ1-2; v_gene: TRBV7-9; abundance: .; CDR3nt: TGTGCCAGCAGCTTAGCGGGCGGGGGTAGCTATGGCTACACCTTC; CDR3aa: CASSLAGGGSYGYTF
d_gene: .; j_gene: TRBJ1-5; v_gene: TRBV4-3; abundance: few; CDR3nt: TGCGCCAGCAGCCAAGAATCCATTAGCAATCAGCCCCAGCATTTT; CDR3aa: CASSQESISNQPQHF
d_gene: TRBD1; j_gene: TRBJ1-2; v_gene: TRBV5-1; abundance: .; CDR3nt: TGCGCCAGCAGCCACGAAGGGGGCGCTCAGTATGGCTACACCTTC; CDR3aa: CASSHEGGAQYGYTF
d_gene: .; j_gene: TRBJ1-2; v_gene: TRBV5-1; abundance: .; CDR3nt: TGCGCCAGCAGCTTGCAGGGAGGGAACTATGGCTACACCTTC; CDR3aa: CASSLQGGNYGYTF
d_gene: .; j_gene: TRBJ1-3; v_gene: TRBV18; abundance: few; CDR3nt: TGTGCCAGCTCACCGGACAGCTCTGGAAACACCATATATTTT; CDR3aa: CASSPDSSGNTIYF
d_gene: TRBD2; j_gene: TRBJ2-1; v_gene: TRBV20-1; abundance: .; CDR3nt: TGCAGTGCTAGTGTTAGCGGGAGGGGGGATGAGCAGTTCTTC; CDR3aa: CSASVSGRGDEQFF
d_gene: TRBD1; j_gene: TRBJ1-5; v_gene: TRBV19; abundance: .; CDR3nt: TGTGCCAGCCACCTAGACAGGGGAGGGCAGCCCCAGCATTTT; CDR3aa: CASHLDRGGQPQHF
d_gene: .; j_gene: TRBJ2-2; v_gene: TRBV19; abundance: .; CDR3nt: TGTGCCAGTAGTATACAAAACACCGGGGAGCTGTTTTTT; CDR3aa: CASSIQNTGELFF
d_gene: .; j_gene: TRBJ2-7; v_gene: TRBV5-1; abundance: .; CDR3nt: TGCGCCAGCAGCTTTACGAGGGGCGAGCAGTACTTC; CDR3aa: CASSFTRGEQYF
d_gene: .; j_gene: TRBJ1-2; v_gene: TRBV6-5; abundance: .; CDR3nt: TGTGCCAGCAGTTACTCGTATTCCCCAACCGCAAGGGGCTACACCTTC; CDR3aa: CASSYSYSPTARGYTF
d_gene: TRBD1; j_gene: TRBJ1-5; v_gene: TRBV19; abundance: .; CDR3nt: TGTGCCAGTAGGGAGACAGGGTGGAATCAGCCCCAGCATTTT; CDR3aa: CASRETGWNQPQHF
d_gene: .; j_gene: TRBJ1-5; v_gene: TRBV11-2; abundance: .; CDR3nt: TGTGCCAGCAGCTTAGACAGTAATCAGCCCCAGCATTTT; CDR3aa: CASSLDSNQPQHF
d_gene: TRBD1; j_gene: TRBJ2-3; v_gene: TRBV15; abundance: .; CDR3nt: TGTGCCACCAGCGGTAGACAGGGGGGGCAGTATTTT; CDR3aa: CATSGRQGGQYF
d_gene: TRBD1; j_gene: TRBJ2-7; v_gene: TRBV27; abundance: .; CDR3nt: TGTGCCAGCAGTTATCGGACAGGCGACTCCTACGAGCAGTACTTC; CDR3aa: CASSYRTGDSYEQYF
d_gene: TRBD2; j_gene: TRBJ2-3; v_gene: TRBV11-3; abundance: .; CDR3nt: TGTGCCAGCAGCTTAGGCCAGCGGGGGCAAGATACGCAGTATTTT; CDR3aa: CASSLGQRGQDTQYF
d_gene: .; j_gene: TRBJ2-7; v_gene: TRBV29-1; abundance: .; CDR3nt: TGCAGCGTTAGGGTGGGTCTCTACGAGCAGTACTTC; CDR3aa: CSVRVGLYEQYF
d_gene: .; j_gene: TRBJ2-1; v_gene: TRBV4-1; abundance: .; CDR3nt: TGCGCCAGCAGCCTCCCCCCAGGGGAGAGGATGACCTACAATGAGCAGTTCTTC; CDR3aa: CASSLPPGERMTYNEQFF
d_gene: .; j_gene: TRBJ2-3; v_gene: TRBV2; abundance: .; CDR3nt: TGTGCCAGCAGTGAAGACCAGACAGTACTAAGTTATTTT; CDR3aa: CASSEDQTVLSYF
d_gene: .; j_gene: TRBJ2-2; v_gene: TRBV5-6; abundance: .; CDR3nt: TGTGCCAGCAGCGCTGGCCCCCACCAAGGGGACACCGGGGAGCTGTTTTTT; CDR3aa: CASSAGPHQGDTGELFF
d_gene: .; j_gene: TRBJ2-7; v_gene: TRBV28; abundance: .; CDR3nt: TGTGCCAGCAGGCAAACGGGAGAAGCCTACGAGCAGTACTTC; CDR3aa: CASRQTGEAYEQYF
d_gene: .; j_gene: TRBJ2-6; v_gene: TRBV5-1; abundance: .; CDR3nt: TGCGCCAGCAGCTTGATGGCCGACTCTGGGGCCAACGTCCTGACTTTC; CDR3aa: CASSLMADSGANVLTF
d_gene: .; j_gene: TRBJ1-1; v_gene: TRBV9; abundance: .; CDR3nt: TGTGCCAGCAGCGACAGGGTTGACACTGAAGCTTTCTTT; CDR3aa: CASSDRVDTEAFF
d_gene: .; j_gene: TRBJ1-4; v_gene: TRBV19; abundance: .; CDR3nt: TGTGCCAGTAGTATAGGGAGGGCGGCGTTTGATGAAAAACTGTTTTTT; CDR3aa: CASSIGRAAFDEKLFF